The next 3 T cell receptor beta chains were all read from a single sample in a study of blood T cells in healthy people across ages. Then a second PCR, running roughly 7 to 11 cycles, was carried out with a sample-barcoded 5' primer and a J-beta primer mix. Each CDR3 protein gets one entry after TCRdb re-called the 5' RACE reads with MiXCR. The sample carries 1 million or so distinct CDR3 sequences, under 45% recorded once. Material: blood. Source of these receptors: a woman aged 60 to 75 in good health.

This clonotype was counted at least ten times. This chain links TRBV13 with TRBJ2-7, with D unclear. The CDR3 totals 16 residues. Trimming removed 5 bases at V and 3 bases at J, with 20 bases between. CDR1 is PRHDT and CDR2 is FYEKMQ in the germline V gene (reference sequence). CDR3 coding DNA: TGTGCCAGCAGCCAAGGACGGCTAGACTCCTTCTACGAGCAGTACTTC. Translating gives CASSQGRLDSFYEQYF. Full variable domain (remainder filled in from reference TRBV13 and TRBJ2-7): AAGVIQSPRHLIKEKRETATLKCYPIPRHDTVYWYQQGPGQDPQFLISFYEKMQSDKGSIPDRFSAQQFSDYHSELNMSSLELGDSALYFCASSQGRLDSFYEQYFGPGTRLTVT.

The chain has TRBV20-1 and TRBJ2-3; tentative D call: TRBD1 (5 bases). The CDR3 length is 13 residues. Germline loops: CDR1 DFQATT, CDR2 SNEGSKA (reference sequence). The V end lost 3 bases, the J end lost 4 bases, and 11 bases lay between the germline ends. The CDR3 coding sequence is TGCAGTGCTAGGCCCGGACACGCAGATACGCAGTATTTT. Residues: CSARPGHADTQYF.

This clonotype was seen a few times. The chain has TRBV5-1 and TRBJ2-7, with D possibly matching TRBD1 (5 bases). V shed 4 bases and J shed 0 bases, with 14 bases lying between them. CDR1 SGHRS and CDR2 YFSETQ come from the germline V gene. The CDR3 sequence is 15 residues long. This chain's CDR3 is CASSPADTSSYEQYF. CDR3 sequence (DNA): TGCGCCAGCAGCCCCGCGGACACTTCCTCCTACGAGCAGTACTTC.